This is a list of T cell receptor beta chains from one sample in a study of blood T cell repertoires in COVID-19. Clones were read by immunoSEQ multiplex PCR, and TCRdb kept only the in-frame ones, dropping some. Counted here are a few hundred thousand clones, around 84% occurring once; the ten biggest clones make up 6.6%. The sample was PBMCs or T cells enriched from blood (not recorded which). These receptors were taken from a woman aged 50 to 60 who had been exposed to COVID-19. Both conserved end residues are part of each CDR3. D genes are given only for firm matches. Size is omitted from some rows. Given values are once, few, many or a class for expanded clones.

>TRBV19|.|once|TRBJ1-1
TGTGCCAGTCAGACTAACTACGGACGCCTGAACACTGAAGCTTTCTTT
CASQTNYGRLNTEAFF
>TRBV3-1/TRBV3-2|.|once|TRBJ1-2
TGTGCCAGCAGCCAAGATGGGGGGGGAGCGAGGTATGGCTACACCTTC
CASSQDGGGARYGYTF
>TRBV3-1/TRBV3-2|.|.|TRBJ1-5
TGTGCCAGCAGCCAAGGGAACGGGTACCAGCCCCAGCATTTT
CASSQGNGYQPQHF
>TRBV6-5|.|.|TRBJ1-2
TGTGCCAGCACCCGCAACGGGGTCGGATATGGCTACACCTTC
CASTRNGVGYGYTF
>TRBV2|TRBD1|.|TRBJ1-5
TGTGCCAGCAGTGAGGGACAGGGTTGGCAGCCCCAGCATTTT
CASSEGQGWQPQHF
>TRBV9|.|.|TRBJ2-2
TGTGCCAGCAGCGTAGCCGGCGGGGAGCTGTTTTTT
CASSVAGGELFF
>TRBV21-1|.|.|TRBJ1-3
TGTGCCAGCAGCAAAGATAGGGGTAAATCTGGAAACACCATATATTTT
CASSKDRGKSGNTIYF
>TRBV29-1|.|.|TRBJ1-1
TGCAGCGTGGCACTGAACACTGAAGCTTTCTTT
CSVALNTEAFF
>TRBV5-1|.|.|TRBJ1-2
TGCGCCAGCAGCTTGTCGGCGGGGCGCAACTATGGCTACACCTTC
CASSLSAGRNYGYTF
>TRBV6-5|.|.|TRBJ1-1
TGTGCCAGCAGACCCACGGTGAACACTGAAGCTTTCTTT
CASRPTVNTEAFF
>TRBV14|.|.|TRBJ2-2
TGTGCCAGCAGCCAAGGTCAGGGCACGAACACCGGGGAGCTGTTTTTT
CASSQGQGTNTGELFF
>TRBV28|.|.|TRBJ2-1
TGTGCCAGCAGTTTGGGGCGGGATCGAGCCAATGAGCAGTTCTTC
CASSLGRDRANEQFF
>TRBV12-5|.|.|TRBJ1-2
TGTGCTAGTGGTTTGGTTCCGGGACTTAGGGGCTACACCTTC
CASGLVPGLRGYTF
>TRBV10-2|.|.|TRBJ2-3
TGCGCCAGCAGTGGGCATACTAGGTCCTCCACAGATACGCAGTATTTT
CASSGHTRSSTDTQYF
>TRBV5-1|.|.|TRBJ2-3
TGCGCCAGCAGCCTCGTTGGGCTTGGCACAGATACGCAGTATTTT
CASSLVGLGTDTQYF
>TRBV18|TRBD2|.|TRBJ2-5
TGTGCCAGCTCACCGGGACTAGCGGGGGGGAATCAAGAGACCCAGTACTTC
CASSPGLAGGNQETQYF
>TRBV18|.|.|TRBJ2-1
TGTGCCAGCTCACCTCCAACAGGTCTCTCCTACAATGAGCAGTTCTTC
CASSPPTGLSYNEQFF
>TRBV6-8|TRBD1|.|TRBJ2-7
TGTGCCAGCAGCCCGGACAGGGTTGGCACCTACGAGCAGTACTTC
CASSPDRVGTYEQYF
>TRBV13|TRBD2|.|TRBJ2-5
TGTGCCAGCAGCTTAGGAGCGGGGGTTGAGACCCAGTACTTC
CASSLGAGVETQYF
>TRBV9|.|.|TRBJ1-2
TGTGCCAGCAGCGCGAACAGGGCTTACTATGGCTACACCTTC
CASSANRAYYGYTF
>TRBV18|TRBD1|.|TRBJ2-7
TGTGCCAGCTCACCAAACAGGGGTAACTACGAGCAGTACTTC
CASSPNRGNYEQYF
>TRBV27|.|.|TRBJ1-4
TGTGCCAGCAGTTTCACCTGGGAGAGTGAAAAACTGTTTTTT
CASSFTWESEKLFF
>TRBV11-2|.|.|TRBJ1-6
TGTGCCAGCAGCTTGGCCCTTTCGAGGAGCTCCTATAATTCACCCCTCCACTTT
CASSLALSRSSYNSPLHF
>TRBV24-1|TRBD1|.|TRBJ1-1
TGTGCCACCAGTGATTTAGGACAGGGCCTGCAGGGCACTGAAGCTTTCTTT
CATSDLGQGLQGTEAFF
>TRBV5-5|TRBD1|few|TRBJ2-7
TGTGCCAGCAGCTTGGGTCAGGGGGACTACGAGCAGTACTTC
CASSLGQGDYEQYF
>TRBV27|.|.|TRBJ1-1
TGTGCCAGCAGATCCCAGGGGAGGGCTGAAGCTTTCTTT
CASRSQGRAEAFF
>TRBV9|TRBD1|.|TRBJ1-2
TGTGCCAGCAGCGTAGCGCCCGGACAGGGAGGGGGCTACACCTTC
CASSVAPGQGGGYTF
>TRBV19|TRBD1|once|TRBJ1-1
TGTGCCACCCTGGACAGGCCCCAGAACACTGAAGCTTTCTTT
CATLDRPQNTEAFF
>TRBV29-1|TRBD2|.|TRBJ2-2
TGCAGCGTCCAGGGACTAGCGGGGGGGCACACCGGGGAGCTGTTTTTT
CSVQGLAGGHTGELFF
>TRBV18|.|.|TRBJ2-2
TGTGCCAGCTCAGAGGCTCCGGGGGACACCGGGGAGCTGTTTTTT
CASSEAPGDTGELFF
>TRBV14|.|.|TRBJ2-1
TGTGCCAGCAGCCAAGATAATCTGGGCATCTCCTACAATGAGCAGTTCTTC
CASSQDNLGISYNEQFF